Described below is a single T cell receptor (beta chain) sequence and its context. Its target is not known. TCRdb re-analysed the reads in MiXCR, keeping a single row per CDR3 protein. The table shows a few hundred thousand distinct CDR3 sequences, with 40% occurring only once. These data come from a study of T cell repertoires in cytomegalovirus infection. Study context: It was the public TCR beta signatures that indicated both CMV infection and matching HLA type.

General study findings and limits: The ex vivo response was dominated by HLA-C-restricted CMV-specific TCR beta clonotypes. The study identified carriers of CMV plus the relevant HLA from cumulative public TCR beta family frequency.

The junction had 8 bases not matched to a gene; V was cut back by 6 bases and J by 3 bases. In germline, CDR1 is MDHEN, CDR2 SYDVKM. CDR3 length equals 16 residues. Sequencing was performed on cultured PBMCs, taken from culture after CMV antigen stimulation. The source is a human donor in good health (CMV status not recorded). Some clones in this sample may be carry-over from other donors' samples. The chain links TRBV28 to TRBJ2-2, with TRBD1 matching 9 bases. This chain's CDR3 is CASRTAGTGYTGELFF. Here the CDR3 DNA reads TGTGCCAGCAGAACTGCCGGGACAGGGTACACCGGGGAGCTGTTTTTT.